Listed below are T cell receptor beta chains from one sample, sequenced in a study of CD8+CD57+ T cells in acquired aplastic anemia. From the reads, TCRdb called clonotypes with MiXCR, one entry per CDR3 protein. Of over 150,000 distinct CDR3 sequences listed, 63% were seen once; the top ten hold approximately 46%. Material for sequencing was sorted CD4+, CD8+, or CD8+CD57+ T cells (not recorded which) from PBMCs. The origin of the receptors is a human donor with aplastic anemia. Each CDR3 is given without its conserved first and last residue. Clone size, where shown, is once, few, many, or a class for clones that have expanded.

>TRBV29-1|TRBJ2-7|10|-
SVFASSYEQY
>TRBV7-2|TRBJ2-7|14|-
ASSLTTSGDYYEQY
>TRBV5-6|TRBJ1-4|10|-
ASNLDNEKLF
>TRBV10-2|TRBJ2-7|9|-
ASSTDHEQY
>TRBV15|TRBJ2-7|13|-
ATSRDIGARDEQY
>TRBV10-2|TRBJ1-1|12|few
ANSESNVNTEAF
>TRBV4-1|TRBJ2-7|11|many
ASSHGLTYEQY
>TRBV9|TRBJ2-7|12|-
ASSVADQGHEQY
>TRBV5-1|TRBJ2-7|12|-
ASRPGGLPYEQY
>TRBV7-9|TRBJ2-2|15|once
ASSLVPGGPNTGELF
>TRBV4-1|TRBJ1-5|14|many
ASSRGSQYSNQPQH
>TRBV24-1|TRBJ2-7|13|-
ATSDGQVGRYEQY
>TRBV10-3|TRBJ2-7|12|-
AISVGNRGYEQY
>TRBV29-1|TRBJ2-5|11|-
SASGSYQETQY
>TRBV12-3/TRBV12-4|TRBJ1-2|9|many
ASSSDYGYT
>TRBV7-8|TRBJ2-7|12|-
ASSRAGGTYEQY
>TRBV2|TRBJ2-7|12|many
ASSLGGQTYEQY
>TRBV29-1|TRBJ2-2|11|-
SVEPENTGELF
>TRBV2|-|10|-
ASSRERGSQY
>TRBV7-9|TRBJ2-3|12|-
ASSLGLDPDTQY
>TRBV7-9|TRBJ2-7|12|-
ATLAGGPPYEQY
>TRBV2|TRBJ2-1|12|-
ASSETSLGGEQF
>TRBV7-9|TRBJ2-7|11|-
ASSLAGGNEQY
>TRBV5-4|TRBJ2-7|10|-
ASSLTTWEQY
>TRBV20-1|TRBJ1-2|10|-
SASGGLYGYT
>TRBV7-8|TRBJ2-7|12|-
ASSRDYPRYEQY
>TRBV2|TRBJ2-7|11|-
ASSQGPPYEQY
>TRBV10-3|TRBJ2-1|13|once
AISDGSGAYNEQF
>TRBV7-3|TRBJ2-7|12|-
ASSLLGNNYEQY
>TRBV2|TRBJ1-5|12|-
ASTGKAGNQPQH
>TRBV12-3/TRBV12-4|TRBJ2-1|14|many
ASSHGRGSSYNEQF
>TRBV12-3/TRBV12-4|TRBJ2-1|8|-
ASSSIEQF
>TRBV10-3|TRBJ1-2|12|once
AISGTQGSDGYT
>TRBV7-3|TRBJ2-6|19|once
ASSLRPGQGPPSSGANVLT
>TRBV2|TRBJ2-1|10|-
ASRSTSNEQF
>TRBV2|TRBJ1-2|12|-
ASIGQGSSGGYT
>TRBV7-3|TRBJ2-7|10|-
ASSYGTYEQY
>TRBV6-6|TRBJ2-7|12|once
ASRAGVGSYEQY
>TRBV12-3/TRBV12-4|TRBJ2-3|15|many
ASSATPGDWSTDTQY
>TRBV7-2|TRBJ2-7|11|-
ASSPDTSYEQY
>TRBV10-3|TRBJ2-7|11|-
AVSPSGPYEQY
>TRBV24-1|TRBJ2-1|11|-
ATSDWTDNEQF
>TRBV7-3|TRBJ2-7|12|-
ASSLMAGSHEQY
>TRBV20-1|TRBJ2-3|14|-
SARGQGLASTDTQY
>TRBV15|TRBJ1-6|13|once
ATSQRDRRRSPLH
>TRBV6-1|TRBJ1-6|12|many
ASSQRGYNSPLH
>TRBV27|TRBJ1-5|12|many
ASSLRGSNQPQH
>TRBV7-9|TRBJ2-1|12|-
ASSSNLGVDEQF
>TRBV5-6|TRBJ1-6|12|-
ASSLRQGNSPLH
>TRBV20-1|TRBJ2-7|9|-
HLLAIHEQY
>TRBV20-1|TRBJ1-3|13|-
SARSTRDLRNTIY
>TRBV2|TRBJ1-5|12|-
ASSERATNQPQH